The 14 T cell receptor beta chains in this list originate from one sample, sequenced in a study of blood T cell dynamics during melanoma immunotherapy. Specified time point: week 3, after first cycle of checkpoint inhibitor. Generated by immunoSEQ multiplex PCR, the TCRdb table keeps only in-frame clones and is missing some. The sample carries fewer than 20,000 clones, approximately 94% recorded once. The material was effector memory CD8+ T cells from blood, obtained from a patient treated with checkpoint blockade. These receptors were taken from a human donor with melanoma.

The chain links TRBV5-4 to TRBJ2-1; D call uncertain. Trimming removed 0 bases at V and 4 bases at J, with 5 bases between. Germline V lookup: CDR1 SGHNT, CDR2 YYREEE (reference sequence). The CDR3 loop spans 13 amino acids. CDR3 sequence: CASSLGLYNEQFF. The CDR3 nucleotides read TGTGCCAGCAGCTTGGGACTGTACAATGAGCAGTTCTTC.

This clone was seen more than once but under ten times. The chain couples TRBV2 to TRBJ2-7; D remains ambiguous. The CDR3 loop spans 13 amino acids. V was cut by 7 bases and J by 0 bases, with 10 bases left in between. The germline V gene has CDR1 SNHLY and CDR2 FYNNEI. The CDR3 reads CASTDRSSYEQYF. CDR3 DNA sequence: TGTGCCAGCACGGACCGGAGCTCCTACGAGCAGTACTTC.

The chain is built from TRBV6-5 and TRBJ2-1, with D perhaps matching TRBD2 (5 bases). Germline V lookup: CDR1 MNHEY, CDR2 SVGAGI. Trimming left V 0 bases short and J 10 bases short, with 19 bases between. This CDR3 has 16 residues. The CDR3 nucleotides are TGTGCCAGCAGTTACTCGAGAGCGACGGGGATAGGGGAGCAGTTCTTC. Its translation is CASSYSRATGIGEQFF.

CDR3 coding DNA: TGTGCCAGCAGTCCTACGCCACTTCAGGGCTATGGCTACACCTTC. This translates into CASSPTPLQGYGYTF. The V gene is TRBV27, the J gene TRBJ1-2, with D maybe TRBD1 (5 bases). Germline V gene sequence: CDR1 MNHEY, CDR2 SMNVEV (reference sequence). Trimming took off 5 bases at V and 4 bases at J, with 17 bases between the two ends. The CDR3 loop spans 15 amino acids.

The CDR3 DNA follows: TGTGCCAGCAGCCCCGGGACTAGCGGGAGTTGGGACGAGCAGTACTTC. It is translated as CASSPGTSGSWDEQYF. The rearrangement joins TRBV7-9 to TRBJ2-7, with 14 nucleotides matching TRBD2. Trimming cost V 5 bases and J 5 bases; bases outside gene matches: 8. In germline, CDR1 is SEHNR, CDR2 FQNEAQ (reference sequence). The CDR3 has 16 amino acids.

V and J are TRBV4-1 and TRBJ2-1; a weak D match, TRBD1 (6 bases). The CDR3 runs 17 residues. The germline CDR1 and CDR2 sequences are MGHRA and YSYEKL. The V end was cut by 0 bases, the J end by 0 bases, with 12 bases between. The CDR3 bases are TGCGCCAGCAGCCAAGAGTCAGGGGCCACCTCCTACAATGAGCAGTTCTTC. This gives the protein CASSQESGATSYNEQFF.

This rearrangement joins TRBV7-6 to TRBJ2-1, with D possibly TRBD2 on 6 matching bases. V was shortened by 5 bases and J by 3 bases, with 17 bases between the two germline ends. In germline, CDR1 is SGHVS, CDR2 FNYEAQ. The CDR3 is 16 residues long. DNA for the CDR3: TGTGCCAGCAGCCCCACTGCGGGAAGGGTCTACAATGAGCAGTTCTTC. Encoded protein: CASSPTAGRVYNEQFF.

The chain recombines TRBV5-1 with TRBJ1-1; 10 positions match TRBD1. From germline, CDR1 is SGHRS and CDR2 YFSETQ. V gave up 4 bases and J gave up 10 bases; unmatched junction bases: 7. The CDR3 runs 13 residues. The CDR3 loop is CASSEGQGNRAFF. For the CDR3, the DNA is TGCGCCAGCAGCGAGGGACAGGGGAACAGAGCTTTCTTT.

The chain carries TRBV6-1 and TRBJ1-4, with no clear D. Germline CDR1 is MNHNS and CDR2 is SASEGT. V was trimmed by 6 bases and J by 4 bases, leaving 15 bases between them. This CDR3 is built from 15 residues. CDR3 sequence reads: CASSLRQPNNEKLFF. In DNA, the CDR3 is TGTGCCAGCAGCCTTCGCCAGCCTAATAATGAAAAACTGTTTTTT.

The gene calls are TRBV27 and TRBJ2-7; D is undetermined. The CDR3 covers 14 residues. The V gene lost 6 bases and the J gene lost 2 bases, with 14 bases spanning the gap. Per germline, CDR1 MNHEY and CDR2 SMNVEV (reference sequence). The DNA of the CDR3 is TGTGCCAGCAGGCCGCCTGGCCCCACCTACGAGCAGTACTTC. Encoded protein: CASRPPGPTYEQYF.

The chain combines TRBV29-1 with TRBJ1-5; D is perhaps TRBD1 (6 bases). The ends were cut back, 1 base at V and 0 bases at J, with 7 bases in the middle. The CDR3 totals 14 residues. CDR1 and CDR2 (germline): SQVTM, ANQGSEA. CDR3 sequence reads: CSVEGTDSNQPQHF. CDR3 nucleotide sequence: TGCAGCGTTGAAGGGACAGATAGCAATCAGCCCCAGCATTTT.

The V gene is TRBV7-9, the J gene TRBJ2-2, with TRBD1 matching over 8 bases. CDR1 is SEHNR, CDR2 FQNEAQ, per germline (reference sequence). The CDR3 has 14 residues. Germline trimming cut 5 bases from V and 4 bases from J; bases unmatched to any gene: 3. The chain's CDR3 is CASSDTGGTGELFF. Here the CDR3 DNA reads TGTGCCAGCAGCGACACAGGGGGCACCGGGGAGCTGTTTTTT. Together with reference TRBV7-9 and TRBJ2-2, the CDR3 gives the full variable domain: DTGVSQNPRHKITKRGQNVTFRCDPISEHNRLYWYRQTLGQGPEFLTYFQNEAQLEKSRLLSDRFSAERPKGSFSTLEIQRTEQGDSAMYLCASSDTGGTGELFFGEGSRLTVL.

The rearrangement joins TRBV9 to TRBJ1-1, with D maybe TRBD1 (5 bases). CDR3 length equals 15 residues. The V end was cut by 4 bases, the J end by 5 bases, with 18 bases between. Looked up from germline, CDR1 is SGDLS and CDR2 is YYNGEE. This CDR3 reads CASSPRPGGGTEAFF. DNA of the CDR3: TGTGCCAGCAGCCCCCGACCCGGGGGAGGTACTGAAGCTTTCTTT.

This sequence joins TRBV12-5 and TRBJ2-7; D unresolved. CDR1 is LGHNT and CDR2 is FRNRAP in the germline V gene. Deletions cut 3 bases from V and 2 bases from J, with 5 bases between. The CDR3 loop spans 12 amino acids. The CDR3 loop reads CASGFGPYEQYF. CDR3 coding DNA: TGTGCTAGTGGTTTTGGGCCCTACGAGCAGTACTTC.